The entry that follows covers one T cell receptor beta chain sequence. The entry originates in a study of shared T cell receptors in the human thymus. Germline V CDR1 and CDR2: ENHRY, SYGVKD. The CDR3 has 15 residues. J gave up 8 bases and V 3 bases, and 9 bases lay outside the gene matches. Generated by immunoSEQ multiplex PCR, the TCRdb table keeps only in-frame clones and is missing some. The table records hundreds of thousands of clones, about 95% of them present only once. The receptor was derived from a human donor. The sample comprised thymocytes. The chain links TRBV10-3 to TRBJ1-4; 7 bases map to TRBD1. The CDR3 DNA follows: TGTGCCATCAGTGACTCGGGACAGACCAACGAAAAACTGTTTTTT. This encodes CAISDSGQTNEKLFF.